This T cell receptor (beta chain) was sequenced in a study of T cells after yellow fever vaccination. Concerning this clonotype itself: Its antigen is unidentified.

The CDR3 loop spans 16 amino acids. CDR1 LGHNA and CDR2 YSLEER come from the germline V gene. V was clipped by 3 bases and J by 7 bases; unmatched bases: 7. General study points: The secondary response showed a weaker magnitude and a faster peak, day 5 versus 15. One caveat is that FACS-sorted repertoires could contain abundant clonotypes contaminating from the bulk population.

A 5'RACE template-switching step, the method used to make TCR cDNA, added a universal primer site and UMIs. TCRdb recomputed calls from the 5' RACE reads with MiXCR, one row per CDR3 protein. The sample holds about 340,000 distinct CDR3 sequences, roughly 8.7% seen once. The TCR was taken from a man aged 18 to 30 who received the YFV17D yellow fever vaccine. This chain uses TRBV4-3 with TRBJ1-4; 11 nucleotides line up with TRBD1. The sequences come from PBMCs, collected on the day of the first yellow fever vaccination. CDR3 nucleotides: TGCGCCAGCAGCCAGGATCCGGGACAGGGGGGTGAAAAACTGTTTTTT. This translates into CASSQDPGQGGEKLFF.